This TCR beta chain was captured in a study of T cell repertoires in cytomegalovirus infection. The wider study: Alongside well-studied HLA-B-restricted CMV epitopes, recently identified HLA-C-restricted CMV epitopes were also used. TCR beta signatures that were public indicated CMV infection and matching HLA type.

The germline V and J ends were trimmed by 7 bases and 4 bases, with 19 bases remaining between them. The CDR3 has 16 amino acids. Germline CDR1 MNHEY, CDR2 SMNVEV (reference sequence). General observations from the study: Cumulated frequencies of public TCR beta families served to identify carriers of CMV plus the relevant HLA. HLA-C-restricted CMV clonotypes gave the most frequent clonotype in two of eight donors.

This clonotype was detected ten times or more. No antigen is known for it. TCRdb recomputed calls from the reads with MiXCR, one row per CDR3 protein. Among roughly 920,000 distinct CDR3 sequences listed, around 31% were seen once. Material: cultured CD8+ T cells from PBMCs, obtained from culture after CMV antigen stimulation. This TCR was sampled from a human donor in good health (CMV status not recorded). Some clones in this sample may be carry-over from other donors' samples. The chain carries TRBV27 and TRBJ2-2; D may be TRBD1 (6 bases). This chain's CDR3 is CASISYQGTGTGELFF. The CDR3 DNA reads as TGTGCCAGCATCTCGTACCAGGGGACGGGCACCGGGGAGCTGTTTTTT.